This TCR beta chain was obtained from a study of CD8+CD57+ T cells in acquired aplastic anemia (dated by TCRdb to 2016 to 2019). In terms of the full investigation: On average, sorted CD4+ and CD8+ cells yielded around 3.5 ug of extracted DNA, with a range of about 0.19 to 30 ug. Healthy donor samples averaged roughly 10 million reads for CD4+ and 11 million to 14 million for CD8+ cells.

TCR beta VDJ combination and CDR3 sequence profiling used genomic DNA as the template. TCR repertoire sequencing was run on an Illumina HiSeq 2000. In the authors' own workflow: TRBV/TRBJ rearrangement plots, CDR3 size and DJ length profiles, and Simpson's diversity index were used to evaluate the repertoires. The most abundant DNA sequence in the deep sequencing data was defined as the immunodominant clone. CDR3 amino acid sequences were screened for sharing across subjects and were compared with published repertoires and the VDJdb database. Clones were called with MiXCR by TCRdb after fastp trimmed the public reads at Q25, and only in-frame beta chains were retained. Rows with a matching CDR3 protein are joined into one entry that keeps the most common DNA and genes. The V and J calls were determined by TCRdb, not by the authors. This sample comprises 400,000 to 450,000 distinct CDR3 sequences, under 80% of them detected only once. 4% of the sample goes to the ten largest clones.

What the research found in general, with its limitations: Approximately 31 CD8+ CDR3 sequences were found in both patients and controls but appeared to be highly expressed in patients and within the immunodominant clones of the patients. Patients and healthy controls showed no significant difference in CD8+ Simpson's diversity (P=0.060).

In this study, sorted CD4+ and CD8+ T cells from the blood of healthy subjects and of severe aplastic anemia patients had their TCR repertoires deep-sequenced. Ficoll-Paque density gradient centrifugation was used to isolate peripheral blood mononuclear cells. Before DNA extraction, CD4+ and CD8+ T cells were sorted with FACS or magnetic beads. Including cysteine and phenylalanine, the CDR3 has 15 amino acids. The retained sequence is limited to the CDR3, 45 bases, with the frame set at the first base. V is pruned by 3 bases and J by 4 bases, leaving 6 bases of the junction without a gene match. CDR1 and CDR2, looked up from the germline V gene, are MGHRA and YSYEKL. This clonotype was seen many times. The antigen it recognizes is unknown. Base qualities were left out, and no much larger clone turns up one base away.

The rearranged segments are TRBV4-1 and TRBJ1-3; the central 7 bases match TRBD1. This receptor was obtained from a human donor in good health, serving as a control. Specimen: sorted CD4+, CD8+, or CD8+CD57+ T cells (not recorded which) from PBMCs. The CDR3 is CASSQVGQVGNTIYF. The DNA sequence reads TGCGCCAGCAGCCAGGTCGGACAGGTGGGAAACACCATATATTTT.